This T cell receptor (beta chain) was identified during a study of blood T cell repertoires in COVID-19. In the study overall: T cells, B-cell-depleted T cells, or PBMCs provided the cDNA or gDNA that served as material.

In the original processing: By means of reference gene primer amplification, nucleated cell counts were estimated. Some clones are missing from TCRdb's copy, which holds only in-frame ones; the method was immunoSEQ multiplex PCR. Clone size and the V and J calls come from that table; the DNA yielded D and trimming. The sample yields around 72,000 clones, around 87% seen once. This clone was counted a few times. The CDR3 length is 11 residues. V lost 8 bases to trimming and J lost 5 bases, with 10 bases between them. CDR1 is SQVTM and CDR2 is ANQGSEA in the germline V gene. This clonotype was sampled from a man in his fifties or sixties with active COVID-19. V and J are TRBV29-1 and TRBJ2-1; no firm D call. Sequenced: peripheral blood. The CDR3 region has the DNA TGCAGCACACCAGTCAACAATGAGCAGTTCTTC. Translation gives CSTPVNNEQFF.